These 12 T cell receptor beta chains were all obtained from the same sample, sequenced in a study of T cell responses to AZD1222 COVID-19 vaccine (TCRdb year 2021). The method was the immunoSEQ multiplex PCR assay. TCRdb took this table from immuneACCESS and kept in-frame rearrangements with V and J called. Such tables lack part of the clones; where checked against another copy, unresolved V genes explain under half of the gap, and the rest is unexplained. This sample lists over 150,000 clones; 88% were detected once. The top ten hold roughly 0.49% of the sample. What the time point label conveys for this sample: baseline before first vaccination. The material was peripheral blood, obtained on day 0 of AZD1222 vaccination. These receptors were collected from an adult in good health.

The chain is built from TRBV5-6 and TRBJ1-4; 7 bases map to TRBD1. The CDR3 runs to 13 residues. The ends lost 5 bases at V and 5 bases at J; junction bases unmatched: 3. Germline-derived CDR1 and CDR2 are SGHDT and YYEEEE. This chain's CDR3 is CASRGQLNEKLFF. CDR3 bases: TGTGCCAGCAGGGGACAGTTAAATGAAAAACTGTTTTTT.

The chain is built from TRBV15 and TRBJ1-4, with no clear D. The CDR3 contains 14 residues. Germline CDR1 and CDR2: LNHNV and YYDKDF (reference sequence). Trimming took off 3 bases at V and 3 bases at J, with 8 bases between the two ends. This chain's CDR3 is CATSSRGANEKLFF. CDR3 bases: TGTGCCACCAGCAGTCGAGGAGCTAATGAAAAACTGTTTTTT.

The rearrangement links TRBV12-5 to TRBJ1-1, with 7 bases that match TRBD1. Looked up from germline, CDR1 is LGHNT and CDR2 is FRNRAP. The ends lost 9 bases at V and 0 bases at J; junction bases unmatched: 4. The CDR3 length is 13 residues. CDR3 in DNA: TGTGCTAGGGAGGGACAGATGAACACTGAAGCTTTCTTT. It yields the protein CAREGQMNTEAFF. Drawing the rest from reference TRBV12-5 and TRBJ1-1, the complete variable domain is DARVTQTPRHKVTEMGQEVTMRCQPILGHNTVFWYRQTMMQGLELLAYFRNRAPLDDSGMPKDRFSAEMPDATLATLKIQPSEPRDSAVYFCAREGQMNTEAFFGQGTRLTVV.

A single count supports this clone. The genes are TRBV7-9 and TRBJ2-4, with 12 bases lining up with TRBD2. This CDR3 has 15 residues. V shed 4 bases and J 5 bases; nucleotides not matched to a gene: 3. The germline V gene encodes CDR1 SEHNR and CDR2 FQNEAQ (reference sequence). The CDR3 spells CASSSTSGRQNIQYF. CDR3 sequence (DNA): TGTGCCAGCAGCTCAACTAGCGGGAGGCAAAACATTCAGTACTTC.

Only a few counts were recorded for this clone. This chain links TRBV4-2 with TRBJ2-1; 7 bases fit TRBD1. Germline V lookup: CDR1 LGHNA, CDR2 YNFKEQ. V lost 2 bases to trimming and J lost 6 bases; unmatched junction nucleotides: 4. The CDR3 loop spans 14 amino acids. Here the CDR3 reads CASSQSEGANEQFF. In nucleotides, the CDR3 is TGTGCCAGCAGCCAATCCGAGGGGGCCAATGAGCAGTTCTTC.

The chain combines TRBV6-5 with TRBJ2-3; D uncertain. This CDR3 is 15 amino acids long. Trimming shortened V by 7 bases and J by 4 bases, and 18 bases separated the two germline ends. Looked up from germline, CDR1 is MNHEY and CDR2 is SVGAGI. The DNA of the CDR3 is TGTGCCAGCATCCCCGCGGCCCCGGACCCAGATACGCAGTATTTT. Translating it yields CASIPAAPDPDTQYF.

This sequence joins TRBV7-2 and TRBJ1-6; tentatively, D is TRBD1 (5 bases). From germline, CDR1 is SGHTA and CDR2 FQGNSA. V lost 4 bases and J 0 bases, leaving 19 bases between the germline ends. The CDR3 runs to 19 residues. The DNA of the CDR3 is TGTGCCAGCAGCTCTCTAGGGACCGCTGATAGCTCCTATAATTCACCCCTCCACTTT. It codes for CASSSLGTADSSYNSPLHF.

The chain employs TRBV23-1 and TRBJ1-5; 7 bases align to TRBD1. TRBV23-1 falls under the ORF class, with uncertain function. The CDR3 covers 14 residues. Trimming at V came to 7 bases and at J to 2 bases, leaving 5 bases not matched to a gene. The CDR3 loop is CASTPDRGNQPQHF. The CDR3 nucleotides are TGCGCCAGCACCCCAGACAGGGGCAATCAGCCCCAGCATTTT.

J is TRBJ2-5 and V is TRBV10-1, with a tentative D call TRBD1 (5 bases). V dropped 4 bases and J dropped 1 base, with 7 bases sitting between them. The CDR3 spans 13 residues. From germline, CDR1 is WNHNN and CDR2 SYGVQD (reference sequence). The CDR3 protein is CASSGQTQETQYF. In nucleotides, the CDR3 is TGCGCCAGCAGTGGACAGACCCAAGAGACCCAGTACTTC.

This rearrangement joins TRBV9 to TRBJ2-1, with 12 bases lining up with TRBD2. The CDR3 extends over 16 amino acids. Looked up from germline, CDR1 is SGDLS and CDR2 is YYNGEE. Trimming removed 2 bases from V and 8 bases from J; junction bases left unmatched: 8. The CDR3 is CASSVDPSGGADEQFF. CDR3 sequence (DNA): TGTGCCAGCAGCGTCGATCCTAGCGGGGGGGCTGATGAGCAGTTCTTC.

This clone came up once. V usage is TRBV9 and J usage is TRBJ1-1; D gene uncertain. The length of the CDR3 is 13 residues. Trimming shortened V by 4 bases and J by 1 base, and 8 bases separated the two germline ends. Looked up from germline, CDR1 is SGDLS and CDR2 is YYNGEE. The CDR3: CASSLNTNTEAFF. The DNA of the CDR3 is TGTGCCAGCAGCTTAAATACGAACACTGAAGCTTTCTTT.

This chain joins TRBV4-3 and TRBJ1-4; possibly TRBD1 for D (5 bases). Germline V lookup: CDR1 LGHNA, CDR2 YSLEER. V gave up 4 bases and J gave up 5 bases, with 11 bases separating them. This CDR3 contains 14 residues. The DNA of the CDR3 is TGCGCCAGCAGCCCAACAAGGACAAATGAAAAACTGTTTTTT. Amino acids: CASSPTRTNEKLFF.